Below, 5 T cell receptor beta chains from the same sample are listed, as sequenced in a study of radiation and T cells in renal cell carcinoma. Some clones are missing from TCRdb's copy, which holds only in-frame ones; the method was immunoSEQ multiplex PCR. The sample has about 90,000 clones, about 82% seen once. As to time point: blood 4 weeks post-SBRT, at nephrectomy. Treatment described: 15 Gy SBRT to primary tumor, nephrectomy 4 weeks later. Sample: blood, taken from a patient whose treatment included radiotherapy and nephrectomy. The receptor source for this set is a man aged 45-60 years with renal cell carcinoma.

The chain couples TRBV11-2 to TRBJ2-3; D is unresolved. V was pared by 2 bases and J by 4 bases, with 4 bases between. This CDR3 has 12 residues. The germline V gene has CDR1 SGHAT and CDR2 FQNNGV. The CDR3 bases are TGTGCCAGCAGCTTACTCTCAGATACGCAGTATTTT. Protein: CASSLLSDTQYF.

This chain joins TRBV5-1 and TRBJ2-2, with 7 bases matching TRBD1. CDR3 length: 17 amino acids. Germline V lookup: CDR1 SGHRS, CDR2 YFSETQ. J lost 0 bases, V lost 0 bases, and 5 bases had no gene match. The CDR3 DNA sequence: TGCGCCAGCAGCTTGGAGATTGGGACAGCGAACACCGGGGAGCTGTTTTTT. It specifies CASSLEIGTANTGELFF.

Here the CDR3 reads CASSFGPTPGEQFF. The CDR3 bases are TGCGCCAGCAGTTTCGGACCCACCCCCGGTGAGCAGTTCTTC. V and J are TRBV5-1 and TRBJ2-1; D call uncertain. This CDR3 contains 14 residues. V lost 5 bases and J lost 9, with 18 bases in between. Germline loops: CDR1 SGHRS, CDR2 YFSETQ.

V usage is TRBV5-1 and J usage is TRBJ1-6, with TRBD1 matching over 9 bases. V shed 4 bases and J 8 bases; nucleotides not matched to a gene: 7. CDR1 and CDR2 (germline): SGHRS, YFSETQ. This CDR3 has 15 residues. The CDR3 nucleotides read TGCGCCAGCAGCGCCGGGACAGGGAGCGATTCACCCCTCCACTTT. Protein: CASSAGTGSDSPLHF.

The J gene is TRBJ1-5, the V gene TRBV2; D ambiguous. The germline gives CDR1 SNHLY, CDR2 FYNNEI. Trimming stripped 5 bases from V and 0 bases from J, with 11 bases between. The length of the CDR3 is 15 residues. The CDR3: CASSRWRDSNQPQHF. For the CDR3, the DNA is TGTGCCAGCAGTAGGTGGCGGGATAGCAATCAGCCCCAGCATTTT. Looking up the rest from reference TRBV2 and TRBJ1-5 gives the full variable domain: EPEVTQTPSHQVTQMGQEVILRCVPISNHLYFYWYRQILGQKVEFLVSFYNNEISEKSEIFDDQFSVERPDGSNFTLKIRSTKLEDSAMYFCASSRWRDSNQPQHFGDGTRLSIL.